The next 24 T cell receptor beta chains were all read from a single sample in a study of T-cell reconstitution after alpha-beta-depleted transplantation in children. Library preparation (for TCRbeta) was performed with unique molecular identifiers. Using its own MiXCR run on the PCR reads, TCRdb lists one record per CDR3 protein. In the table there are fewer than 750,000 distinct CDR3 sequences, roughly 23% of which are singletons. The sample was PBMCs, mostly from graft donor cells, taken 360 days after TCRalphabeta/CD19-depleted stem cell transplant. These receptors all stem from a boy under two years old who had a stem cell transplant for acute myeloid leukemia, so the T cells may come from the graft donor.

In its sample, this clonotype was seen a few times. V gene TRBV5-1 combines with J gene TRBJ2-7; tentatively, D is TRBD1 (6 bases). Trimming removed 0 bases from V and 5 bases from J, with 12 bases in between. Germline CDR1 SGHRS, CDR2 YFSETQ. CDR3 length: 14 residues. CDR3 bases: TGCGCCAGCAGCTTGGAAGGGGGTTTCAACGAGCAGTACTTC. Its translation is CASSLEGGFNEQYF.

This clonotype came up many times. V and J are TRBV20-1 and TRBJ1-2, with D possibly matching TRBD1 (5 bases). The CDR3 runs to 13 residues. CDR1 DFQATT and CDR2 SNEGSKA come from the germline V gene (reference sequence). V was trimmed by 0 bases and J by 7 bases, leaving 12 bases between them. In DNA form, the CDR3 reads TGCAGTGCTAGAGATCGGGCAGGGAGTGGCTACACCTTC. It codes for CSARDRAGSGYTF.

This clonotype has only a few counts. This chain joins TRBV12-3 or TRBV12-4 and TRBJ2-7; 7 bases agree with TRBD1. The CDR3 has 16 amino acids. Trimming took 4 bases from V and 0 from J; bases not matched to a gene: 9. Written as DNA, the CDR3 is TGTGCCAGCAGTTCCCGGGACAGCGGTAGCTCCTACGAGCAGTACGTC. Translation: CASSSRDSGSSYEQYV.

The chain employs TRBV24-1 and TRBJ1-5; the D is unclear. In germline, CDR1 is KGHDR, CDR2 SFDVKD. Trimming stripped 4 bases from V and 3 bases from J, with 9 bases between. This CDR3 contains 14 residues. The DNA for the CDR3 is TGTGCCACCAGTGACGCGGGGAACAATCAGCCCCAGCATTTT. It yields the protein CATSDAGNNQPQHF.

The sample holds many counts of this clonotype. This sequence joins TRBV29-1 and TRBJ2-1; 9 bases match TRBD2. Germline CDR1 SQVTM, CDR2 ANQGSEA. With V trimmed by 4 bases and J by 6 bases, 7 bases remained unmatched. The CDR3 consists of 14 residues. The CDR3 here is CSVGGGGAFNEQFF. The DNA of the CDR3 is TGCAGCGTTGGGGGCGGGGGGGCGTTCAATGAGCAGTTCTTC.

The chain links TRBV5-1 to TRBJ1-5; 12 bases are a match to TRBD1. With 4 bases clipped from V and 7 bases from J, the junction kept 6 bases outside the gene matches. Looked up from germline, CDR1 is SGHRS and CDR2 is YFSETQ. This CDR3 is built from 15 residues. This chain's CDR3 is CASSLGTGGRQPQHF. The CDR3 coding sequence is TGCGCCAGCAGCCTGGGGACAGGGGGCAGGCAGCCCCAGCATTTT. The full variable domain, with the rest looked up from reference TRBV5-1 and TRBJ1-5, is KAGVTQTPRYLIKTRGQQVTLSCSPISGHRSVSWYQQTPGQGLQFLFEYFSETQRNKGNFPGRFSGRQFSNSRSEMNVSTLELGDSALYLCASSLGTGGRQPQHFGDGTRLSIL.

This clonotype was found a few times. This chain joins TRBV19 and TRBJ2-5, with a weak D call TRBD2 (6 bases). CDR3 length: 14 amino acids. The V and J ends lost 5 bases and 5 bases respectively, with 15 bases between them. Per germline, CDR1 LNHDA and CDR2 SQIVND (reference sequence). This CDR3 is CASSYTTSSETQYF. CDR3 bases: TGTGCCAGTAGTTACACAACTAGCTCGGAGACCCAGTACTTC. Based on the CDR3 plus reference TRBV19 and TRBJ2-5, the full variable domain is DGGITQSPKYLFRKEGQNVTLSCEQNLNHDAMYWYRQDPGQGLRLIYYSQIVNDFQKGDIAEGYSVSREKKESFPLTVTSAQKNPTAFYLCASSYTTSSETQYFGPGTRLLVL.

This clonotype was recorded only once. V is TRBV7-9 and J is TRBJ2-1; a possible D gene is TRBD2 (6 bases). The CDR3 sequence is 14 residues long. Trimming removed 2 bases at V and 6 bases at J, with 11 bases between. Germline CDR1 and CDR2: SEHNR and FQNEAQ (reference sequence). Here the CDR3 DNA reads TGTGCCAGCAGCTTAAGTCCCGGGGGCAATGAGCAGTTCTTC. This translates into CASSLSPGGNEQFF.

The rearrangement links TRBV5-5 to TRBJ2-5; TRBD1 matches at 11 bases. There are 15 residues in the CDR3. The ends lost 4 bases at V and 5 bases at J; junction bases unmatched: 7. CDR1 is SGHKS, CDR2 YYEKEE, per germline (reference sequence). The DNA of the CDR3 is TGTGCCAGCAGCCCGGGGACAGGGGGGGTTGAGACCCAGTACTTC. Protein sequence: CASSPGTGGVETQYF.

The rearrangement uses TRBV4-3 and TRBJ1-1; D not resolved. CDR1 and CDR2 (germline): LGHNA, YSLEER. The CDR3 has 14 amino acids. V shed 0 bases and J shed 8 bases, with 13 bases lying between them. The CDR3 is CASSQDRLDTEAFF. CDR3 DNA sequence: TGCGCCAGCAGCCAAGATCGTCTGGATACCGAAGCTTTCTTT.

The CDR3 region has the DNA TGCGCCAGCAGCCAAAACCCGACAGGCTCTGGAAACACCATATATTTT. This codes for CASSQNPTGSGNTIYF. V usage is TRBV4-1 and J usage is TRBJ1-3; a weak D match, TRBD1 (6 bases). Germline CDR1 and CDR2: MGHRA and YSYEKL. The CDR3 contains 16 residues. V was trimmed by 2 bases and J by 0 bases, leaving 11 bases between them.

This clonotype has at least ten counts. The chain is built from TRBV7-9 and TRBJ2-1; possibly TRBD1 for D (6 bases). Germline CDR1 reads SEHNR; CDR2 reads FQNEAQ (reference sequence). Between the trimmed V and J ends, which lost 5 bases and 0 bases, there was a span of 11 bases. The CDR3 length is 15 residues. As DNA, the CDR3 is TGTGCCAGCAGCCTGGACAGTGGCTCCTACAATGAGCAGTTCTTC. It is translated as CASSLDSGSYNEQFF. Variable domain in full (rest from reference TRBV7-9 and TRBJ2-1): DTGVSQNPRHKITKRGQNVTFRCDPISEHNRLYWYRQTLGQGPEFLTYFQNEAQLEKSRLLSDRFSAERPKGSFSTLEIQRTEQGDSAMYLCASSLDSGSYNEQFFGPGTRLTVL.

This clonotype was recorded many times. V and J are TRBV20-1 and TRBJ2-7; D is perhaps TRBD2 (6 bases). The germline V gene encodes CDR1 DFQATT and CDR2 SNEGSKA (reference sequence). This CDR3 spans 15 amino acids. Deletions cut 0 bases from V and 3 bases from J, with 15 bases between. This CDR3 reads CSARDRGNPLYEQYF. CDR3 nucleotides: TGCAGTGCTAGAGATCGGGGGAACCCTCTCTACGAGCAGTACTTC.

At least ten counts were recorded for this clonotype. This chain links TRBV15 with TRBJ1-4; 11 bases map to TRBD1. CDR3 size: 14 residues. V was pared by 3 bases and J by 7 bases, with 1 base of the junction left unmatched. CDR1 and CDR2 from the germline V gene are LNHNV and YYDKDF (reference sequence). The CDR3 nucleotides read TGTGCCACCAGCAGGGACAGGGGGCCTGAAAAACTGTTTTTT. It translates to CATSRDRGPEKLFF. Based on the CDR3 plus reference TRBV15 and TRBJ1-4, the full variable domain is DAMVIQNPRYQVTQFGKPVTLSCSQTLNHNVMYWYQQKSSQAPKLLFHYYDKDFNNEADTPDNFQSRRPNTSFCFLDIRSPGLGDTAMYLCATSRDRGPEKLFFGSGTQLSVL.

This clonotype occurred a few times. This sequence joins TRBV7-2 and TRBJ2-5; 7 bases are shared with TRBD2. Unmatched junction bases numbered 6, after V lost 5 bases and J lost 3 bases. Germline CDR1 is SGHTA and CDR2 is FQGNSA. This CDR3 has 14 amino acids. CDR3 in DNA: TGTGCCAGCAGCCCCTTGGGGGGGAAAGAGACCCAGTACTTC. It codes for CASSPLGGKETQYF.

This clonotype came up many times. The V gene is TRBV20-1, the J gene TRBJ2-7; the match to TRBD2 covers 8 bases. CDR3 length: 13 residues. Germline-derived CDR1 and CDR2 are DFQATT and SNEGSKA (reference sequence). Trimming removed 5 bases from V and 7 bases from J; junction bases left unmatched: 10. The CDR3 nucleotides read TGCAGTGCTCGAAATATGGGACTAGGGGAGCAGTACGTC. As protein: CSARNMGLGEQYV.

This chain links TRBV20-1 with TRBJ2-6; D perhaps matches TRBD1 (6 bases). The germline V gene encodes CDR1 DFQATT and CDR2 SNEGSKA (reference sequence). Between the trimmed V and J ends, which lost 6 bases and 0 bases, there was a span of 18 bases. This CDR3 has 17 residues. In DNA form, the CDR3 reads TGCAGTGCCCCACAGGGAACAATCAGCTCTGGGGCCAACGTCCTGACTTTC. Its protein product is CSAPQGTISSGANVLTF.

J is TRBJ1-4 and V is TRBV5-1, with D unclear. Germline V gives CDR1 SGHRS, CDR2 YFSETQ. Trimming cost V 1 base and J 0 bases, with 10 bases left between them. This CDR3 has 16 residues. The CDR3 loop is CASSLNAATTNEKLFF. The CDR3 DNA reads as TGCGCCAGCAGCTTGAATGCGGCTACAACTAATGAAAAACTGTTTTTT.

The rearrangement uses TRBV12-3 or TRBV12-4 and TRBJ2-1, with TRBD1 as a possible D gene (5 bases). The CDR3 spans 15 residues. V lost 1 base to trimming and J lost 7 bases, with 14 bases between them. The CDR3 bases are TGTGCCAGCAGTTTAGAAGGGGCTTCCCCGAATGAGCAGTTCTTC. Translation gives CASSLEGASPNEQFF.

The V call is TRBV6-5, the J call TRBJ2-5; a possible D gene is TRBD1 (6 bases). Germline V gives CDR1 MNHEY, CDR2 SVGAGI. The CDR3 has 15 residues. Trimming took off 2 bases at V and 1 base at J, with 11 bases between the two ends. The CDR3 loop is CASSYTARGQETQYF. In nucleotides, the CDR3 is TGTGCCAGCAGTTACACAGCCAGGGGCCAAGAGACCCAGTACTTC.

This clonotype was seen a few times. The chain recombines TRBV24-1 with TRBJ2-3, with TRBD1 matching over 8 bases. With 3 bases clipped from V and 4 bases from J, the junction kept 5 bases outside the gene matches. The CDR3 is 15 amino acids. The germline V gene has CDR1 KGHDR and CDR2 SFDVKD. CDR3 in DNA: TGTGCCACCAGTGATCCCAGGGGGCGCGCAGATACGCAGTATTTT. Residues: CATSDPRGRADTQYF.

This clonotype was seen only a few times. The CDR3: CSARSPGRRTEAFF. In nucleotides, the CDR3 is TGCAGTGCTAGAAGTCCAGGGCGAAGGACTGAAGCTTTCTTT. The chain carries TRBV20-1 and TRBJ1-1; possibly TRBD1 for D (5 bases). The CDR3 length is 14 residues. Deletions cut 2 bases from V and 5 bases from J, with 15 bases between. Germline V lookup: CDR1 DFQATT, CDR2 SNEGSKA (reference sequence).

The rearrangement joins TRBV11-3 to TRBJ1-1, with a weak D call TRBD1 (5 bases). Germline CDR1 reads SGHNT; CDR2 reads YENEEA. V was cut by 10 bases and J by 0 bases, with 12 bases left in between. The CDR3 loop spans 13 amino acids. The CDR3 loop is CAIAGILNTEAFF. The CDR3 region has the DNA TGTGCCATCGCAGGGATTCTGAACACTGAAGCTTTCTTT.

CDR3 nucleotide sequence: TGTGCCAGCAGTTATGCCGGGAAGGGGGAGACCCAGTACTTC. This codes for CASSYAGKGETQYF. The chain recombines TRBV6-5 with TRBJ2-5; D may correspond to TRBD1 or TRBD2 (5 bases each). In germline, CDR1 is MNHEY, CDR2 SVGAGI. V was clipped by 3 bases and J by 5 bases, with 13 bases between them. The CDR3 totals 14 residues.